This is a list of T cell receptor beta chains from one sample in a study of technical replicates of blood from a few donors. TCRdb keeps only in-frame clones here, not all; method: immunoSEQ multiplex PCR. The sample lists 60,000 to 90,000 clones; approximately 96% were seen once. The sequenced sample was T cells isolated from PBMCs. The receptors shown here come from a human donor in good health. CDR3s include the opening cysteine and the closing phenylalanine or tryptophan. Fields, in order: J gene, clone size, V gene, D gene, CDR3 DNA, CDR3 protein. A D gene is named only where the DNA matches it firmly. Rows give clone size only sometimes, using once, few, many, or a class for an expanded clone.

TRBJ2-7 | . | TRBV28 | TRBD2 | TGTGCCAGCAGTTCCGGGCGACTAGCGGGTAGTTACGAGCAGTACTTC | CASSSGRLAGSYEQYF
TRBJ2-7 | . | TRBV2 | . | TGTGCCAGCAATAGAATCTTCGTCGGTTCCTACGAGCAGTACTTC | CASNRIFVGSYEQYF
TRBJ1-2 | . | TRBV6-1 | . | TGTGCCAGCAGTGAACGGGTAGGGGGACCTTATGGCTACACCTTC | CASSERVGGPYGYTF
TRBJ2-2 | . | TRBV7-9 | . | TGTGCCAGCAGATACACAGGCGGAACCGGGGAGCTGTTTTTT | CASRYTGGTGELFF
TRBJ2-7 | . | TRBV18 | TRBD1 | TGTGCCAGCTCACTAGACAGGGAAGACGGCGAGCAGTACTTC | CASSLDREDGEQYF
TRBJ1-1 | . | TRBV7-3 | . | TGTGCCAGCAGCTCCCACGCGGGCGGCGACACTGAAGCTTTCTTT | CASSSHAGGDTEAFF
TRBJ2-4 | . | TRBV11-3 | TRBD2 | TGTGCCAGCAGCCCAAAGACTAGCGGCATTCAGTACTTC | CASSPKTSGIQYF
TRBJ2-7 | . | TRBV29-1 | TRBD2 | TGCAGCGTTCAGCGGGAGGGGTACGAGCAGTACTTC | CSVQREGYEQYF
TRBJ2-5 | . | TRBV25-1 | . | TGTGCCAGCAGTGATGCACAGACCCAAGAGACCCAGTACTTC | CASSDAQTQETQYF
TRBJ2-7 | . | TRBV4-2 | . | TGTGCCAGCAGCCAAGAAGAGGGCTCGGGACTGCTCTACGAGCAGTACTTC | CASSQEEGSGLLYEQYF
TRBJ1-4 | . | TRBV30 | TRBD1 | TGTGCCTGGGCTGACAGGGAGGTGTTTTTT | CAWADREVFF
TRBJ2-7 | . | TRBV4-1 | TRBD1 | TGCGCCAGCAGCCAAGTTTTCGGACAGGGGGGGACCTACGAGCAGTACTTC | CASSQVFGQGGTYEQYF
TRBJ2-1 | . | TRBV6-1 | TRBD1 | TGTGCCAGCAGTGAGGCGACAGGGTCCTACAATGAGCAGTTCTTC | CASSEATGSYNEQFF
TRBJ1-1 | . | TRBV6-1 | . | TGTGCCAGCAAGGATCCTTCTAAGGGGTACACTGAAGCTTTCTTT | CASKDPSKGYTEAFF
TRBJ2-2 | . | TRBV11-1 | . | TGTGCCAGCAGCTTAGGAGGTTGGACGAACACCGGGGAGCTGTTTTTT | CASSLGGWTNTGELFF
TRBJ1-1 | . | TRBV6-6 | . | TGTGCCAGCAGTTACGTTGGACACCCGAGCACTGAAGCTTTCTTT | CASSYVGHPSTEAFF
TRBJ1-1 | . | TRBV19 | TRBD1 | TGTGCCAGTAGGGACAGGGGTTTAGGTTGGGCTTTCTTT | CASRDRGLGWAFF
TRBJ1-4 | . | TRBV7-2 | TRBD1 | TGTGCCAGCAGCGACGACAGGGGTTATGAAAAACTGTTTTTT | CASSDDRGYEKLFF
TRBJ2-7 | . | TRBV19 | TRBD1 | TGTGCCAGTAGTATCCTACCGGGACAGGGAAGGGAGCAGTACTTC | CASSILPGQGREQYF
TRBJ2-7 | . | TRBV28 | . | TGTGCCAGCAGTCCCGACAGAAGCCCCTACGAGCAGTACTTC | CASSPDRSPYEQYF
TRBJ1-4 | . | TRBV28 | TRBD1 | TGTGCCAGCAGTTTACAACAGGGGGGTGAAAAACTGTTTTTT | CASSLQQGGEKLFF
TRBJ1-5 | . | TRBV27 | . | TGTGCCAGCAGTTCATTCACGGGGAGCAATCAGCCCCAGCATTTT | CASSSFTGSNQPQHF
TRBJ2-7 | . | TRBV7-6 | . | TGTGCCAGCAGCACCCCGGGTCGCGAGCAGTACTTC | CASSTPGREQYF
TRBJ2-1 | once | TRBV2 | TRBD2 | TGTGCCAGCAGTGCCCCGACTAGCGGTTACTACAATGAGCAGTTCTTC | CASSAPTSGYYNEQFF
TRBJ2-2 | . | TRBV2 | TRBD2 | TGTGCCAGCAGTTTAGCGGGAGGGGAGCTGTTTTTT | CASSLAGGELFF
TRBJ1-6 | . | TRBV5-1 | TRBD1 | TGCGCCAGCAGCACATCAGGGGGCTCCTATAATTCACCCCTCCACTTT | CASSTSGGSYNSPLHF
TRBJ2-4 | once | TRBV25-1 | TRBD1 | TGTGCCACCGGGATACAGGGGATAGGAAACATTCAGTACTTC | CATGIQGIGNIQYF
TRBJ1-1 | . | TRBV7-9 | . | TGTGCCAGCAGCTTAGGGGCCCCGGCGGGGAACACTGAAGCTTTCTTT | CASSLGAPAGNTEAFF
TRBJ1-2 | . | TRBV7-3 | TRBD1 | TGTGCCAGCAGCACGGGACAGGGCTATGGCTACACCTTC | CASSTGQGYGYTF
TRBJ1-4 | . | TRBV7-9 | TRBD1 | TGTGCCAGCAGCAGGGGACAGGGGAATGAAAAACTGTTTTTT | CASSRGQGNEKLFF
TRBJ1-2 | once | TRBV19 | TRBD1 | TGTGCCAGTAGTATTGGAGACAGGGGATCTAACTATGGCTACACCTTC | CASSIGDRGSNYGYTF
TRBJ2-5 | few | TRBV7-7 | . | TGTGCCAGCAGCTCCCCAGGGGCCGGGGAGACCCAGTACTTC | CASSSPGAGETQYF
TRBJ2-2 | . | TRBV6-5 | TRBD1 | TGTGCCACCAATCCGGGACAGGGGAACACCGGGGAGCTGTTTTTT | CATNPGQGNTGELFF
TRBJ2-5 | . | TRBV27 | . | TGTGCCAGCAGTTTAGTCCGGGAAGGGGAGACCCAGTACTTC | CASSLVREGETQYF
TRBJ1-1 | . | TRBV7-9 | . | TGTGCCAGCAGCATCGACGAGGTACTCACTGAAGCTTTCTTT | CASSIDEVLTEAFF
TRBJ2-7 | . | TRBV6-5 | TRBD2 | TGTGCCAGCAGTTTGATAGCGGGTACAAAGTACGAGCAGTACTTC | CASSLIAGTKYEQYF
TRBJ2-1 | . | TRBV7-2 | TRBD1 | TGTGCCAGCAGCCAAGACAGGGCGGCCCCCAAGCAGTTCTTC | CASSQDRAAPKQFF
TRBJ2-5 | . | TRBV15 | TRBD2 | TGTGCCACCAGCGGTACTAGCGGGGGGGAGACCCAGTACTTC | CATSGTSGGETQYF
TRBJ1-6 | . | TRBV29-1 | TRBD1 | TGCAGCGTTGGGGGACAGGGGTCACCCCTCCACTTT | CSVGGQGSPLHF
TRBJ1-1 | . | TRBV7-3 | . | TGTGCCAGCAGCTTAACCCGGACGGGGGACACTGAAGCTTTCTTT | CASSLTRTGDTEAFF
TRBJ1-1 | . | TRBV7-3 | TRBD1 | TGTGCCAGCAGCGGGCTGGGACAGGGCGAAGCTTTCTTT | CASSGLGQGEAFF
TRBJ1-1 | . | TRBV6-1 | TRBD1 | TGTGCCAGCAGTTGGACAGGGAACACTGAAGCTTTCTTT | CASSWTGNTEAFF